These 19 T cell receptor beta chains were all obtained from the same sample, sequenced in a study of T-cell reconstitution after alpha-beta-depleted transplantation in children. Construction of the TCRbeta library involved unique molecular identifiers. TCRdb reanalysed the PCR reads using MiXCR and keeps one entry per CDR3 protein. This repertoire shows about 640,000 distinct CDR3 sequences, around a sixth found once; its top ten account for about 1.1%. The source was PBMCs from the stem cell graft donor, collected from the stem cell graft. The source is a human donor who donated a stem cell graft to a child with acute myeloid leukemia.

The sample holds many counts of this clonotype. V gene TRBV20-1 combines with J gene TRBJ1-2; D call uncertain. Germline V CDR1 and CDR2: DFQATT, SNEGSKA (reference sequence). The length of the CDR3 is 12 residues. CDR3 residues: CTPREFNYGYTF. The DNA of the CDR3 is TGCACCCCACGGGAATTCAACTATGGCTACACCTTC.

CDR3 sequence: CATSRRLNTEAFF. CDR3 DNA sequence: TGTGCCACTAGCCGGAGACTGAACACTGAAGCTTTCTTT. The chain is built from TRBV12-3 or TRBV12-4 and TRBJ1-1; no reliable D call. Deletions cut 10 bases from V and 0 bases from J, with 12 bases between. The CDR3 sequence is 13 residues long.

This chain links TRBV7-2 with TRBJ2-2; 8 positions match TRBD1. The CDR3 spans 15 residues. With 2 bases clipped from V and 7 bases from J, the junction kept 6 bases outside the gene matches. Per the germline V gene, CDR1 is SGHTA and CDR2 is FQGNSA. CDR3 residues: CASSLTQGAVGELFF. CDR3 bases: TGTGCCAGCAGCTTAACCCAGGGGGCCGTCGGGGAGCTGTTTTTT.

This clonotype came up many times. The chain has TRBV12-3 or TRBV12-4 and TRBJ2-3, with 8 bases that match TRBD2. V shed 2 bases, J shed 1 base, and the junction held 5 bases outside the gene matches. The CDR3 has 16 residues. In DNA, the CDR3 is TGTGCCAGCAGTTTACAAGAGACTAGCGGCACAGATACGCAGTATTTT. Translation gives CASSLQETSGTDTQYF.

This clonotype occurred many times. The V and J genes are TRBV10-3 and TRBJ2-1; a weak D match, TRBD1 (5 bases). Trimming took 8 bases from V and 5 from J, leaving 10 bases between them. Germline values: CDR1 ENHRY, CDR2 SYGVKD. CDR3 length: 12 amino acids. DNA of the CDR3: TGTGCCATCGGGGCCAGGGACAATGAGCAGTTCTTC. This gives the protein CAIGARDNEQFF.

This clonotype was seen at least ten times. The chain recombines TRBV20-1 with TRBJ1-2, with D possibly matching TRBD1 (6 bases). The CDR3 totals 14 residues. From germline, CDR1 is DFQATT and CDR2 SNEGSKA (reference sequence). The V gene lost 4 bases and the J gene lost 4 bases, with 16 bases spanning the gap. CDR3 sequence reads: CSATRQASGYGYTF. CDR3 in DNA: TGCAGTGCTACCAGACAGGCCTCCGGCTATGGCTACACCTTC.

This clonotype came up a few times. V gene TRBV12-3 or TRBV12-4 combines with J gene TRBJ1-2; maybe TRBD1 (6 bases). V was trimmed by 0 bases and J by 8 bases, leaving 22 bases between them. The CDR3 has 17 residues. The CDR3 DNA is TGTGCCAGCAGTTTAGCGACCCTGGGGGCGAGGAGGAGAGGCTACACCTTC. This codes for CASSLATLGARRRGYTF.

There are many counts of this clonotype. The CDR3 DNA reads TGTGCCAGCAGCCGACAGGCCTCCTACGAGCAGTACTTC. This gives the protein CASSRQASYEQYF. The rearrangement links TRBV27 to TRBJ2-7; the D gene is possibly TRBD1 (6 bases). Germline CDR1 MNHEY, CDR2 SMNVEV (reference sequence). The CDR3 spans 13 residues. Trimming shortened V by 6 bases and J by 0 bases, and 9 bases separated the two germline ends.

The chain has TRBV6-1 and TRBJ1-5; 7 nucleotides align to TRBD1. This CDR3 comprises 15 residues. The J segment lost 7 bases and the V segment lost 3 bases, leaving 9 bases of the junction unmatched. Germline-derived CDR1 and CDR2 are MNHNS and SASEGT. The CDR3 loop reads CASSDHRGGGQPQHF. For the CDR3, the DNA is TGTGCCAGCAGTGACCACAGGGGAGGTGGACAGCCCCAGCATTTT.

The V gene is TRBV11-2, the J gene TRBJ2-3; D possibly corresponds to TRBD2 (5 bases). The length of the CDR3 is 17 residues. Germline lookup yields CDR1 SGHAT and CDR2 FQNNGV. V lost 0 bases and J 2 bases, leaving 15 bases between the germline ends. CDR3 DNA sequence: TGTGCCAGCAGCTTAGAACGTGGACGGGGTAACACAGATACGCAGTATTTT. It yields the protein CASSLERGRGNTDTQYF. Combining the CDR3 with reference TRBV11-2 and TRBJ2-3 gives the whole variable domain EAGVAQSPRYKIIEKRQSVAFWCNPISGHATLYWYQQILGQGPKLLIQFQNNGVVDDSQLPKDRFSAERLKGVDSTLKIQPAKLEDSAVYLCASSLERGRGNTDTQYFGPGTRLTVL.

Written as DNA, the CDR3 is TGTGCCAGCAGCTTACAGGGGGCGTTGGGCAATCAGCCCCAGCATTTT. This codes for CASSLQGALGNQPQHF. The chain employs TRBV7-2 and TRBJ1-5; 8 nucleotides align to TRBD1. The CDR3 totals 16 residues. V lost 2 bases and J lost 2; bases outside the gene matches: 5. Germline V CDR1 and CDR2: SGHTA, FQGNSA.

This chain uses TRBV24-1 with TRBJ2-1, with D perhaps given as TRBD1 or TRBD2 (5 bases each). The CDR3 is 15 residues long. Per the germline V gene, CDR1 is KGHDR and CDR2 is SFDVKD. Trimming took off 0 bases at V and 10 bases at J, with 15 bases between the two ends. This chain's CDR3 is CATSDLRGPGREQFF. CDR3 bases: TGTGCCACCAGTGATTTGCGGGGACCGGGGCGAGAGCAGTTCTTC.

The sample holds a few counts of this clonotype. The chain has TRBV20-1 and TRBJ1-6; D is unclear. Germline CDR1 and CDR2: DFQATT and SNEGSKA (reference sequence). V was trimmed by 2 bases and J by 8 bases, leaving 7 bases between them. This CDR3 has 12 amino acids. The DNA for the CDR3 is TGCAGTGCTAGACGGTGGGATTCACCCCTCCACTTT. It encodes CSARRWDSPLHF.

The sample holds a few counts of this clonotype. The chain links TRBV11-2 to TRBJ1-2; 9 bases align to TRBD1. The V gene's germline CDR1 is SGHAT and CDR2 FQNNGV. The CDR3 consists of 16 residues. V lost 6 bases to trimming and J lost 7 bases; unmatched junction nucleotides: 15. The CDR3 nucleotides read TGTGCCAGCAGATCCGGGACAGGGAGCCAAGGGTCTGGCTACACCTTC. This translates into CASRSGTGSQGSGYTF.

The V and J genes are TRBV28 and TRBJ1-1, with unresolved D. CDR3 length: 16 amino acids. V was shortened by 6 bases and J by 1 base, with 18 bases between the two germline ends. In germline, CDR1 is MDHEN, CDR2 SYDVKM. The CDR3 DNA sequence: TGTGCCAGCAGCCTACCAAACCCAGCAGGGAACACTGAAGCTTTCTTT. It is translated as CASSLPNPAGNTEAFF.

In this sample, this clonotype turned up many times. The rearrangement uses TRBV20-1 and TRBJ2-3; tentative D call: TRBD1 (5 bases). This CDR3 is built from 16 residues. Looked up from germline, CDR1 is DFQATT and CDR2 is SNEGSKA (reference sequence). Trimming removed 2 bases at V and 6 bases at J, with 21 bases between. The CDR3 coding sequence is TGCAGTGCTAGATTACTCCGGGCAGGGCGGTCCGATACGCAGTATTTT. Amino acids: CSARLLRAGRSDTQYF.

CDR3 in amino acids: CSARDLGQGQETQYF. As DNA, the CDR3 is TGCAGTGCTAGAGATCTGGGACAGGGCCAAGAGACCCAGTACTTC. The gene calls are TRBV20-1 and TRBJ2-5; TRBD1 matches 9 bases. The CDR3 is 15 residues long. Germline trimming cut 0 bases from V and 1 base from J; bases unmatched to any gene: 3. The germline V gene has CDR1 DFQATT and CDR2 SNEGSKA (reference sequence).

The table lists this clonotype with a count of one. The CDR3 is CASSLELLKETQYF. CDR3 nucleotides: TGTGCCAGCAGCTTAGAGTTGCTTAAAGAGACCCAGTACTTC. The gene calls are TRBV11-2 and TRBJ2-5, with D unclear. V lost 0 bases and J 3 bases, leaving 8 bases between the germline ends. The V gene's germline CDR1 is SGHAT and CDR2 FQNNGV. The CDR3 has 14 amino acids.

This sequence joins TRBV5-5 and TRBJ1-2; TRBD1 agrees at 7 bases. The germline gives CDR1 SGHKS, CDR2 YYEKEE (reference sequence). V shed 6 bases and J 4 bases; nucleotides not matched to a gene: 9. The CDR3 is 14 amino acids. The CDR3 reads CASTNRQGLYGYTF. The CDR3 nucleotides read TGTGCCAGCACCAACAGACAGGGACTCTATGGCTACACCTTC.